A single sample gave rise to the 10 T cell receptor beta chains below, sequenced in a study of blood T cell repertoires in COVID-19 (TCRdb year 2020). The library was produced with the immunoSEQ multiplex PCR assay. In its TCRdb copy, this immuneACCESS table keeps in-frame sequences only and misses some clones. Where compared with another copy, unresolved V genes explain less than half of these, and the others have no known cause. This sample holds under 250,000 clones; more than 80% were observed only once. The leading ten clones occupy more than 5.5% of the sample. The sample comprised peripheral blood. The origin of the receptors is a human donor in a cohort sampled during active COVID-19.

J is TRBJ1-1 and V is TRBV12-5; 8 positions match TRBD1. J gave up 2 bases and V 0 bases, and 5 bases lay outside the gene matches. Germline CDR1 reads LGHNT; CDR2 reads FRNRAP. The CDR3 runs to 16 residues. The CDR3 bases are TGTGCTAGTGGTTTGGTATTGGACAGGGAAAACACTGAAGCTTTCTTT. Protein sequence: CASGLVLDRENTEAFF.

The chain is built from TRBV7-2 and TRBJ2-1; maybe TRBD2 (6 bases). The V end lost 5 bases, the J end lost 8 bases, and 22 bases lay between the germline ends. CDR1 and CDR2 (germline): SGHTA, FQGNSA. There are 16 residues in the CDR3. CDR3 residues: CASSTPLVSGGHEQFF. As DNA, the CDR3 is TGTGCCAGCAGCACGCCGCTAGTTTCCGGGGGTCATGAGCAGTTCTTC.

The CDR3, as DNA: TGTGCCAGTAGTTTCGGGACAGTTGGAAACACCATATATTTT. It is translated as CASSFGTVGNTIYF. The chain is built from TRBV19 and TRBJ1-3; the match to TRBD1 covers 7 bases. Germline CDR1 LNHDA, CDR2 SQIVND (reference sequence). With 5 bases clipped from V and 3 bases from J, the junction kept 4 bases outside the gene matches. The CDR3 extends over 14 amino acids.

The chain uses TRBV5-8 and TRBJ2-1; TRBD1 matches at 7 bases. The CDR3 contains 16 residues. The germline V gene encodes CDR1 SGHTS and CDR2 YDEGEE. J lost 0 bases, V lost 5 bases, and 8 bases had no gene match. DNA for the CDR3: TGTGCCAGCAGAAGCACCGGGACAGCCTCCTACAATGAGCAGTTCTTC. This translates into CASRSTGTASYNEQFF.

This clone was recorded once. The V and J genes are TRBV28 and TRBJ1-1; possible D gene TRBD1, 6 bases. Trimming pared 2 bases from V and 0 bases from J, leaving 7 bases between. CDR1 MDHEN and CDR2 SYDVKM come from the germline V gene. This CDR3 is built from 14 residues. CDR3 DNA: TGTGCCAGCAGTTTAAGACAGGTGAACACTGAAGCTTTCTTT. It translates to CASSLRQVNTEAFF.

This clone was seen only a few times. V gene TRBV2 combines with J gene TRBJ1-1; no firm D call. Trimming cost V 11 bases and J 1 base, with 8 bases left between them. CDR3 length: 11 residues. Looked up from germline, CDR1 is SNHLY and CDR2 is FYNNEI. The CDR3 protein is CAGSRNTEAFF. In DNA form, the CDR3 reads TGTGCCGGTTCGCGGAACACTGAAGCTTTCTTT. Complete variable domain (other parts from reference TRBV2 and TRBJ1-1): EPEVTQTPSHQVTQMGQEVILRCVPISNHLYFYWYRQILGQKVEFLVSFYNNEISEKSEIFDDQFSVERPDGSNFTLKIRSTKLEDSAMYFCAGSRNTEAFFGQGTRLTVV.

The rearrangement joins TRBV5-4 to TRBJ1-1; D unresolved. CDR3 length: 14 residues. The V and J ends lost 0 bases and 1 base respectively, with 7 bases between them. Per the germline V gene, CDR1 is SGHNT and CDR2 is YYREEE (reference sequence). The CDR3 coding sequence is TGTGCCAGCAGCTTGGTCGGGAAGAACACTGAAGCTTTCTTT. It specifies CASSLVGKNTEAFF.

V and J are TRBV5-4 and TRBJ2-2, with 9 bases lining up with TRBD2. Germline CDR1 is SGHNT and CDR2 is YYREEE (reference sequence). J lost 0 bases, V lost 2 bases, and 5 bases had no gene match. This CDR3 region has 17 residues. This CDR3 reads CASSFSLAGSNTGELFF. The CDR3 DNA is TGTGCCAGCAGCTTCTCCCTAGCGGGGTCGAACACCGGGGAGCTGTTTTTT.

This rearrangement joins TRBV27 to TRBJ1-6; the D gene is possibly TRBD1 (6 bases). The V end was cut by 7 bases, the J end by 8 bases, with 18 bases between. The CDR3 is made up of 15 amino acids. CDR1 and CDR2 from the germline V gene are MNHEY and SMNVEV (reference sequence). The DNA for the CDR3 is TGTGCCAGCACCCGACGTGTCCCAGGGGATTCACCCCTCCACTTT. Its translation: CASTRRVPGDSPLHF.

The chain has TRBV19 and TRBJ1-1; D is perhaps TRBD1 (6 bases). This CDR3 region has 16 residues. V gave up 3 bases and J gave up 3 bases, with 17 bases separating them. The germline V gene has CDR1 LNHDA and CDR2 SQIVND (reference sequence). The CDR3 reads CASSIVGTGLDTEAFF. The CDR3 nucleotides are TGTGCCAGTAGTATCGTTGGCACAGGGTTGGACACTGAAGCTTTCTTT.